This T cell receptor (beta chain) was observed in a study of regulatory T cells in long-lasting Graves disease. Arm-PCR of CDR3 regions and iRepertoire HTBI primers were the basis on which TCR beta libraries were built. Using its own MiXCR run on the multiplex PCR reads, TCRdb lists one record per CDR3 protein. Of hundreds of thousands of distinct CDR3 sequences in the sample, about 20% were seen once. Study-wide points: Persistent disease preferred TRBV28, TRBJ1-2 and TRBJ2-5.

CDR3 length: 19 residues. Germline values: CDR1 SEHNR, CDR2 FQNEAQ (reference sequence). V trimming: 5 bases; J trimming: 3 bases; junction bases outside the gene matches: 18. The sample holds a few counts of this clonotype. Antigen specificity is unknown. Sample time point: newly diagnosed GD, antithyroid drugs for less than 3 months. Making the TCR library involved RNA that had been extracted from PBMCs. The chain recombines TRBV7-9 with TRBJ2-2; 7 bases fit TRBD2. The sample was peripheral blood mononuclear cells (PBMCs), taken at new diagnosis, from a patient treated with antithyroid drugs. The source is a female donor with Graves disease. The CDR3 region is CASSLPVAGAVRDTGELFF. The CDR3 coding sequence is TGTGCCAGCAGCCTTCCAGTAGCGGGTGCCGTAAGAGACACCGGGGAGCTGTTTTTT.